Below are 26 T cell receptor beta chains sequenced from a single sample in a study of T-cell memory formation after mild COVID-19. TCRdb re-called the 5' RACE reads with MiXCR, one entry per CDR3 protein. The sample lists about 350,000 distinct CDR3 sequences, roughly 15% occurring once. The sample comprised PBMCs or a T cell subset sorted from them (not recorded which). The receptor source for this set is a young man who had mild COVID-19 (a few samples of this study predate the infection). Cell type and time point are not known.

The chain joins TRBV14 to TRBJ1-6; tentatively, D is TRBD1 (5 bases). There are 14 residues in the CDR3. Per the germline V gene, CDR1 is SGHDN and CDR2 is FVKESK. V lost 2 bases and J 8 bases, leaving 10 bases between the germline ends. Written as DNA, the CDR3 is TGTGCCAGCAGCCAAACAGGCATCGATTCACCCCTCCACTTT. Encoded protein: CASSQTGIDSPLHF.

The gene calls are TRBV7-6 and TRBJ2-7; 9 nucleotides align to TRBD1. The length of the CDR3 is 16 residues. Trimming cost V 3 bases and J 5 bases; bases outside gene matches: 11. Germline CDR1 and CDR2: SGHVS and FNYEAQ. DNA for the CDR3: TGTGCCAGCAGCTTTGCTGGACAGGGGACTTTCGACGAGCAGTACTTC. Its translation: CASSFAGQGTFDEQYF.

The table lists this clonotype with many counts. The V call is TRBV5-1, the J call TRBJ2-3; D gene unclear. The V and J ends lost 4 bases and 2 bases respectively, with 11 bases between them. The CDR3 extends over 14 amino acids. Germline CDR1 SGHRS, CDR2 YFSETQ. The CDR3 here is CASSPRRNTDTQYF. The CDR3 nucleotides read TGCGCCAGCAGCCCCCGACGTAACACAGATACGCAGTATTTT.

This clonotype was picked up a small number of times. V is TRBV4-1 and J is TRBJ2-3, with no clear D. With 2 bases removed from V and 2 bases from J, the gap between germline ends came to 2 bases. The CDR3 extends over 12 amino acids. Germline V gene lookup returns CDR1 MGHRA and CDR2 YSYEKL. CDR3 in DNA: TGCGCCAGCAGCCAACCCACAGATACGCAGTATTTT. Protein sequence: CASSQPTDTQYF.

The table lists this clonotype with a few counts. The CDR3 protein is CASSLSQGGSGELFF. In DNA, the CDR3 is TGTGCCAGCAGCTTATCCCAGGGGGGTTCCGGGGAGCTGTTTTTT. The J gene is TRBJ2-2, the V gene TRBV7-2, with a weak D call TRBD1 (7 bases). The CDR3 has 15 amino acids. CDR1 SGHTA and CDR2 FQGNSA come from the germline V gene. V was trimmed by 2 bases and J by 6 bases, leaving 13 bases between them.

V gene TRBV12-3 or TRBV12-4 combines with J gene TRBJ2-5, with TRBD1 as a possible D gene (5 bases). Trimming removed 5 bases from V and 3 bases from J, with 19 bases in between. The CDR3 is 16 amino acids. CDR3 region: CASSPGRATAEETQYF. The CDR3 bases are TGTGCCAGCAGTCCCGGCAGAGCGACAGCTGAAGAGACCCAGTACTTC.

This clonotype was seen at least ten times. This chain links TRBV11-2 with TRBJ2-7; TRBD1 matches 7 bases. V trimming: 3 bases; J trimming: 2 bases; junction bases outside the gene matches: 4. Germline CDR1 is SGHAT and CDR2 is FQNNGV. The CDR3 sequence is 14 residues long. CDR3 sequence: CASSLGDSAYEQYV. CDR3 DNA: TGTGCCAGCAGCTTGGGGGACAGCGCCTACGAGCAGTACGTC.

DNA of the CDR3: TGTGCCAGCAGTTCCCCCATTAGCGGAATACCCTACGAGCAGTACTTC. Translated: CASSSPISGIPYEQYF. The chain employs TRBV11-2 and TRBJ2-7, with a possible D match to TRBD2 (6 bases). Per the germline V gene, CDR1 is SGHAT and CDR2 is FQNNGV. Trimming removed 6 bases at V and 2 bases at J, with 20 bases between. This CDR3 spans 16 amino acids.

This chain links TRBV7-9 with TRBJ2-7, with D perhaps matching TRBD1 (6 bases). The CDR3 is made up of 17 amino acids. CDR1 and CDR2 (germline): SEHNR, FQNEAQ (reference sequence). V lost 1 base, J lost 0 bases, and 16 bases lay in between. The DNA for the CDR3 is TGTGCCAGCAGCTTAGGGTCCGGGCAGGGGAACTCCTACGAGCAGTACGTC. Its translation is CASSLGSGQGNSYEQYV.

CDR3 in DNA: TGTGCCAGCAGTTACTCGACAGTATCCTATGGCTACACCTTC. Translated: CASSYSTVSYGYTF. This chain links TRBV6-2 or TRBV6-3 with TRBJ1-2, with a tentative D call TRBD1 (5 bases). Trimming removed 0 bases from V and 4 bases from J, with 9 bases in between. The CDR3 contains 14 residues. CDR1 is MNHEY, CDR2 SVGEGT, per germline.

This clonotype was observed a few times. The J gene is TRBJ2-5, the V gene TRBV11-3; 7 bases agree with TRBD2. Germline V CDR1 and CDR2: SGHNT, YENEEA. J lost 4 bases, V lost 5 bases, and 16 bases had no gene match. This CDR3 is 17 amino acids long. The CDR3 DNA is TGTGCCAGCAGCCCCTGGGGGGGGAGCCTCGTATTAGAGACCCAGTACTTC. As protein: CASSPWGGSLVLETQYF.

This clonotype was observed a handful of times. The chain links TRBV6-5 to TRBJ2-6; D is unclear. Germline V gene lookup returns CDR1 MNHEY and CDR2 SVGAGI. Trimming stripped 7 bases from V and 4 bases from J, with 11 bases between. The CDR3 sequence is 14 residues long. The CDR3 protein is CASKPGQGANVLTF. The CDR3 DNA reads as TGTGCCAGCAAACCCGGGCAAGGGGCCAACGTCCTGACTTTC.

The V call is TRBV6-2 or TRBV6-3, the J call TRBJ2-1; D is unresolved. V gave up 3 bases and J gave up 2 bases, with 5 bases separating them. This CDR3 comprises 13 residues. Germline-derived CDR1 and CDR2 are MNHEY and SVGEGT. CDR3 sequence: CASSYPPYNEQFF. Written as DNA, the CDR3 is TGTGCCAGCAGTTATCCCCCCTACAATGAGCAGTTCTTC.

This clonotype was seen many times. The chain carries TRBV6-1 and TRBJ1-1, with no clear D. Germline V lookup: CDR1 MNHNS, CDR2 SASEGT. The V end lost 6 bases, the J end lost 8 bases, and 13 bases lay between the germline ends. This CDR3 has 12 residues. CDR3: CASSEWTREAFF. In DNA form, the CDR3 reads TGTGCCAGCAGCGAATGGACGCGGGAAGCTTTCTTT.

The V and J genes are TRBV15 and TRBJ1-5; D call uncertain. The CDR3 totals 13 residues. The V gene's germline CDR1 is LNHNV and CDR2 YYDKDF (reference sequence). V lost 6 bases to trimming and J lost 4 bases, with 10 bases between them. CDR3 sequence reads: CATSVEENQPQHF. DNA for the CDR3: TGTGCCACCAGTGTCGAAGAAAATCAGCCCCAGCATTTT.

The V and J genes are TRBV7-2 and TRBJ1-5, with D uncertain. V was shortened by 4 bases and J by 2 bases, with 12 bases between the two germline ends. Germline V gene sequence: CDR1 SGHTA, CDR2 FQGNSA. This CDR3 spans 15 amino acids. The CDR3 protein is CASSSSVVGNQPQHF. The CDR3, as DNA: TGTGCCAGCAGCTCCTCAGTTGTAGGCAATCAGCCCCAGCATTTT.

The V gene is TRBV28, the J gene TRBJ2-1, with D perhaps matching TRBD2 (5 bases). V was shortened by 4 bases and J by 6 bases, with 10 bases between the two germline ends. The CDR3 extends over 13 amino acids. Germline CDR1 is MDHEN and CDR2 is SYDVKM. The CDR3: CASSSSISNEQFF. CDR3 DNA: TGTGCCAGCAGTTCTAGCATTAGCAATGAGCAGTTCTTC.

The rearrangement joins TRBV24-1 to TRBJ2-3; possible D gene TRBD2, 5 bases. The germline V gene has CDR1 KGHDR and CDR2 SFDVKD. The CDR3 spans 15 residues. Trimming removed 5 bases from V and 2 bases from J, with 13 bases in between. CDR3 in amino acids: CATSAVAGPTDTQYF. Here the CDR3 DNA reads TGTGCCACCAGTGCTGTGGCGGGCCCCACAGATACGCAGTATTTT.

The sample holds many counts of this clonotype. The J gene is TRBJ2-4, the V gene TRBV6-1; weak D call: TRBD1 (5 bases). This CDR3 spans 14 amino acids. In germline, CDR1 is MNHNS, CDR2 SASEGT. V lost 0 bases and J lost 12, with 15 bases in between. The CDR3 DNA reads TGTGCCAGCAGTGAAGCGGGGCCAACGGTTAGTCAGTACTTC. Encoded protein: CASSEAGPTVSQYF.

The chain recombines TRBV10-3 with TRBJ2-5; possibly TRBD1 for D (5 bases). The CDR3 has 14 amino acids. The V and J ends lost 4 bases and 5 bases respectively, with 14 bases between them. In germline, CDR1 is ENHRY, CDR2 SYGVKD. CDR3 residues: CAISVAGAEETQYF. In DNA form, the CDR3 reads TGTGCCATCAGTGTCGCTGGGGCCGAGGAGACCCAGTACTTC.

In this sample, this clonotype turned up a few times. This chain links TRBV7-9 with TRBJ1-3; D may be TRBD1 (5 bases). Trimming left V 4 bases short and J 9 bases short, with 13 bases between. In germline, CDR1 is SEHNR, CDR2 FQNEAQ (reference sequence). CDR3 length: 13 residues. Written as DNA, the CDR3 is TGTGCCAGCAGCTCCGGGACCCGAGGCACCATATATTTT. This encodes CASSSGTRGTIYF.

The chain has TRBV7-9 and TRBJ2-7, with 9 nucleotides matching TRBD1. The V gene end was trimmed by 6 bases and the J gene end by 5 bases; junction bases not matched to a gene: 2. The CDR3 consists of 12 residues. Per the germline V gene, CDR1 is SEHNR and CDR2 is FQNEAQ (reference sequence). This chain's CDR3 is CASSRQGDEQYF. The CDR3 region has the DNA TGTGCCAGCAGTCGACAGGGGGACGAGCAGTACTTC.

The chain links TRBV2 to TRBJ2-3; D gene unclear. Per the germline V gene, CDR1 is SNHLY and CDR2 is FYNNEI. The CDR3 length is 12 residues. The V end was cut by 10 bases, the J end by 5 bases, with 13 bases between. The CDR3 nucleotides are TGTGCCACCTCCCACACCCTAGATACGCAGTATTTT. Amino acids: CATSHTLDTQYF.

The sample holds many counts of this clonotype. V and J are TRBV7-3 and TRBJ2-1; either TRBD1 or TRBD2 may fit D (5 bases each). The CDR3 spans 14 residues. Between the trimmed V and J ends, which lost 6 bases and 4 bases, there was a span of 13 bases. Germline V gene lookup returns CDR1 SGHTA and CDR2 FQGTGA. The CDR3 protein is CASSWDPGYNEQFF. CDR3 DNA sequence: TGTGCCAGCAGTTGGGACCCAGGGTACAATGAGCAGTTCTTC.

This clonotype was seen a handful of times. The CDR3 reads CASSPSPVSNQPQHF. The CDR3, as DNA: TGTGCCAGCTCACCGAGCCCCGTTAGCAATCAGCCCCAGCATTTT. V gene TRBV18 combines with J gene TRBJ1-5; no reliable D call. V was cut by 3 bases and J by 0 bases, with 9 bases left in between. Germline loops: CDR1 KGHSH, CDR2 LQKENI. The CDR3 contains 15 residues.

The CDR3 nucleotides are TGTGCCAGCAGCCTAGGGGTGGGTTATTCACCCCTCCACTTT. It is translated as CASSLGVGYSPLHF. This sequence joins TRBV7-2 and TRBJ1-6; D possibly corresponds to TRBD1 (5 bases). CDR3 length: 14 residues. Trimming took 5 bases from V and 8 from J, leaving 13 bases between them. CDR1 is SGHTA and CDR2 is FQGNSA in the germline V gene.